This T cell receptor (beta chain) was identified during a study of T cells after yellow fever vaccination. Overall study results and limits: It was a small share of clonotypes that appeared in both CD4 and CD8 compartments.

Conversion of TCR transcripts into cDNA relied on 5'RACE template switching, which added a universal primer site and UMIs. From the 5' RACE reads, TCRdb called clonotypes with MiXCR, one entry per CDR3 protein. The sample carries approximately 300,000 distinct CDR3 sequences, around 10% recorded once. A word on this clonotype: Its antigen is still unknown.

CDR3 size: 14 residues. Germline V gene data show CDR1 as MNHEY and CDR2 as SVGEGT. With 4 bases clipped from V and 7 bases from J, the junction kept 8 bases outside the gene matches. V usage is TRBV6-2 or TRBV6-3 and J usage is TRBJ2-5; 8 nucleotides agree with TRBD2. This material consisted of CD4+ T cells sorted from PBMCs, taken 45 days after the yellow fever booster vaccination. This sequence originates from a young man who received the YFV17D yellow fever vaccine. The CDR3 region has the DNA TGTGCCAGCAGTTTTGGGACTAGGCTCGGGACCCAGTACTTC. Translating gives CASSFGTRLGTQYF.